The 11 T cell receptor beta chains reported below all come from one sample, sequenced in a study of T cells after yellow fever vaccination. TCRdb re-analysed the 5' RACE reads in MiXCR, keeping a single row per CDR3 protein. The table includes hundreds of thousands of distinct CDR3 sequences, roughly 20% detected once. The sequences come from PBMCs, collected before the yellow fever booster vaccination. The source is a man younger than 30 who received the YFV17D yellow fever vaccine.

This chain links TRBV24-1 with TRBJ1-2; TRBD1 is a possible D gene (5 bases). The CDR3 totals 16 residues. Germline V gene lookup returns CDR1 KGHDR and CDR2 SFDVKD. V was clipped by 3 bases and J by 0 bases, with 13 bases between them. Here the CDR3 reads CATSDAGTASNYGYTF. The CDR3 DNA reads TGTGCCACCAGTGATGCCGGGACGGCTTCTAACTATGGCTACACCTTC.

This clonotype was recorded a few times. V gene TRBV5-1 combines with J gene TRBJ1-1; tentative D call: TRBD1 (5 bases). Germline V gene sequence: CDR1 SGHRS, CDR2 YFSETQ. This CDR3 spans 16 amino acids. The ends were cut back, 3 bases at V and 0 bases at J, with 15 bases in the middle. The CDR3 reads CASSWHGAQMNTEAFF. The DNA for the CDR3 is TGCGCCAGCAGCTGGCACGGGGCACAGATGAACACTGAAGCTTTCTTT.

This clonotype came up a few times. This rearrangement joins TRBV29-1 to TRBJ2-7, with D possibly being TRBD1 (6 bases). Per germline, CDR1 SQVTM and CDR2 ANQGSEA. This CDR3 is 11 amino acids long. The V end lost 5 bases, the J end lost 5 bases, and 10 bases lay between the germline ends. The CDR3 loop reads CSVRDTNEQYV. Here the CDR3 DNA reads TGCAGCGTTAGGGACACCAACGAGCAGTACGTC.

There are a few counts of this clonotype. The chain has TRBV12-3 or TRBV12-4 and TRBJ2-1; 10 nucleotides line up with TRBD1. Unmatched junction bases numbered 8, after V lost 9 bases and J lost 3 bases. The CDR3 extends over 15 amino acids. CDR3 loop: CASKEWTGGYNEQFF. As DNA, the CDR3 is TGTGCCAGTAAAGAATGGACAGGGGGCTACAATGAGCAGTTCTTC.

This clonotype was seen a few times. This rearrangement joins TRBV20-1 to TRBJ2-3; 9 positions match TRBD1. The V gene's germline CDR1 is DFQATT and CDR2 SNEGSKA (reference sequence). This CDR3 has 13 amino acids. The ends lost 8 bases at V and 3 bases at J; junction bases unmatched: 6. CDR3 in DNA: TGCAGTCCACAGGGGGCTTCAACAGATACGCAGTATTTT. Its translation: CSPQGASTDTQYF.

V and J are TRBV12-3 or TRBV12-4 and TRBJ2-2; D is possibly TRBD2 (6 bases). Trimming left V 5 bases short and J 7 bases short, with 11 bases between. The CDR3 is 13 residues long. The CDR3 is CASSRDSHGELFF. The DNA for the CDR3 is TGTGCCAGCAGTCGGGACTCCCACGGGGAGCTGTTTTTT.

The gene calls are TRBV6-2 or TRBV6-3 and TRBJ2-5; 14 nucleotides agree with TRBD2. V was pared by 2 bases and J by 2 bases, with 7 bases of the junction left unmatched. From germline, CDR1 is MNHEY and CDR2 SVGEGT. This CDR3 spans 18 amino acids. The CDR3 DNA reads as TGTGCCAGCAGTTACGACTGGACTAGCGGGGGGAATCAAGAGACCCAGTACTTC. Translating it yields CASSYDWTSGGNQETQYF.

A few counts support this clonotype. The V call is TRBV19, the J call TRBJ1-1; no reliable D call. CDR3 length: 14 residues. Germline lookup yields CDR1 LNHDA and CDR2 SQIVND (reference sequence). The V end was cut by 3 bases, the J end by 4 bases, with 12 bases between. The chain's CDR3 is CASSILAHSTEAFF. For the CDR3, the DNA is TGTGCCAGTAGTATTCTAGCCCACAGCACTGAAGCTTTCTTT.

The rearrangement joins TRBV7-2 to TRBJ1-1, with 9 bases that match TRBD1. CDR1 is SGHTA, CDR2 FQGNSA, per germline. With V trimmed by 5 bases and J by 14 bases, 12 bases remained unmatched. There are 13 residues in the CDR3. CDR3 sequence: CASSPQGARGTFF. As DNA, the CDR3 is TGTGCCAGCAGCCCACAGGGGGCTAGAGGAACGTTCTTT.

A few counts support this clonotype. The chain uses TRBV18 and TRBJ2-7, with D hard to call. From germline, CDR1 is KGHSH and CDR2 LQKENI. The CDR3 runs to 14 residues. V was shortened by 4 bases and J by 2 bases, with 12 bases between the two germline ends. Here the CDR3 DNA reads TGTGCCAGCTCACGCCCGCCGGAACCCTACGAGCAGTACTTC. It yields the protein CASSRPPEPYEQYF.

The chain has TRBV4-3 and TRBJ2-7; 9 nucleotides match TRBD1. The trim removed 5 bases at V and 9 bases at J, leaving 8 bases unmatched. Looked up from germline, CDR1 is LGHNA and CDR2 is YSLEER. The CDR3 runs to 13 residues. For the CDR3, the DNA is TGCGCCAGCAGCATACGACAGGGGGTCCGGCAGTACTTC. Translating it yields CASSIRQGVRQYF.